This TCR beta chain was documented in a study of T cells in localized non-small cell lung cancer. The sample holds a few counts of this clone. Profiling relied on immunoSEQ multiplex PCR, and the TCRdb table lists in-frame clones only, not all of them. The sample contains some 730 clones, more than 20% of which appear only once. This sample comprised normal lung tissue next to the tumor, obtained before any cancer treatment. This clonotype was obtained from a woman aged 40 to 75 with stage III lung adenocarcinoma.

CDR3 amino acids: CASSPVGSLGDTQYF. CDR3 in DNA: TGTGCCAGCAGTCCCGTCGGGAGTTTGGGAGATACGCAGTATTTT. The chain is built from TRBV6-8 and TRBJ2-3, with D possibly matching TRBD2 (6 bases). This CDR3 is built from 15 residues. The germline gives CDR1 MNHGY, CDR2 SAAAGT. Trimming removed 5 bases at V and 5 bases at J, with 17 bases between.